These 9 T cell receptor beta chains were sequenced from one sample in a study of blood T cell repertoires in COVID-19. The table came from immunoSEQ multiplex PCR; TCRdb's copy has only in-frame clones and leaves some out. The table shows a few hundred thousand clones, with 65% to 90% occurring only once. The specimen was PBMCs or T cells enriched from blood (not recorded which). These receptors were taken from a man aged 30 to 45 who had recovered from COVID-19.

For the CDR3, the DNA is TGCAGCGTCCCCTTGCGGGGCCCTGAAGCTTTCTTT. Translating gives CSVPLRGPEAFF. This chain connects TRBV29-1 to TRBJ1-1; maybe TRBD1 (5 bases). The CDR3 runs 12 residues. V was cut by 6 bases and J by 6 bases, with 14 bases left in between. From germline, CDR1 is SQVTM and CDR2 ANQGSEA.

The chain employs TRBV20-1 and TRBJ2-7; possibly TRBD2 for D (5 bases). V gave up 3 bases and J gave up 2 bases, with 17 bases separating them. The CDR3 has 15 amino acids. From germline, CDR1 is DFQATT and CDR2 SNEGSKA (reference sequence). The CDR3 region is CSASLSSGATYEQYF. Here the CDR3 DNA reads TGCAGTGCTAGTTTGTCCAGCGGAGCAACCTACGAGCAGTACTTC.

The chain has TRBV7-8 and TRBJ2-5, with a tentative D call TRBD2 (7 bases). Germline V gene lookup returns CDR1 SGHVS and CDR2 FQNEAQ. Trimming took off 0 bases at V and 5 bases at J, with 10 bases between the two ends. The CDR3 spans 14 residues. The CDR3 bases are TGTGCCAGCAGCTTAGCGGGGGGGCTGGAGACCCAGTACTTC. This gives the protein CASSLAGGLETQYF.

V is TRBV5-5 and J is TRBJ1-6; D possibly corresponds to TRBD1 (6 bases). Per the germline V gene, CDR1 is SGHKS and CDR2 is YYEKEE (reference sequence). Trimming shortened V by 0 bases and J by 11 bases, and 9 bases separated the two germline ends. The CDR3 is 13 amino acids. The CDR3, as DNA: TGTGCCAGCAGCTTGGAGTGGGGGCCACCCCTCCACTTT. Its protein product is CASSLEWGPPLHF.

This chain links TRBV18 with TRBJ2-7, with 10 nucleotides matching TRBD2. From germline, CDR1 is KGHSH and CDR2 LQKENI. There are 14 residues in the CDR3. The J segment lost 1 base and the V segment lost 4 bases, leaving 1 base of the junction unmatched. Here the CDR3 reads CASSQAGGSYEQYF. In DNA form, the CDR3 reads TGTGCCAGCTCACAAGCGGGGGGGTCCTACGAGCAGTACTTC.

Only one count was recorded for this clone. The CDR3: CATSGTAGNNEQFF. CDR3 in DNA: TGTGCCACCAGTGGTACGGCGGGTAACAATGAGCAGTTCTTC. The chain has TRBV24-1 and TRBJ2-1; D is possibly TRBD2 (5 bases). CDR1 KGHDR and CDR2 SFDVKD come from the germline V gene. Trimming shortened V by 5 bases and J by 5 bases, and 12 bases separated the two germline ends. The length of the CDR3 is 14 residues.

This clone was seen a handful of times. This chain uses TRBV7-2 with TRBJ2-1; TRBD2 matches 12 bases. Germline V gives CDR1 SGHTA, CDR2 FQGNSA. The V segment lost 2 bases and the J segment 5 bases; nucleotides outside the gene matches: 4. The CDR3 is 16 residues long. CDR3 in DNA: TGTGCCAGCAGCTTATGGGGGACTAGCGGGCACAATGAGCAGTTCTTC. Translating gives CASSLWGTSGHNEQFF.

Here the CDR3 reads CASSASLSREPYEQYF. DNA for the CDR3: TGTGCCAGCAGCGCCTCTCTATCCCGGGAACCCTACGAGCAGTACTTC. The chain uses TRBV9 and TRBJ2-7; possible D gene TRBD2, 5 bases. Germline assignment: CDR1 SGDLS and CDR2 YYNGEE. This CDR3 spans 16 amino acids. V lost 3 bases, J lost 2 bases, and 18 bases lay in between. Complete variable domain (other parts from reference TRBV9 and TRBJ2-7): DSGVTQTPKHLITATGQRVTLRCSPRSGDLSVYWYQQSLDQGLQFLIQYYNGEERAKGNILERFSAQQFPDLHSELNLSSLELGDSALYFCASSASLSREPYEQYFGPGTRLTVT.

This clone appeared a few times. CDR3 DNA: TGTGCCAGCAGCAACAGGGGGACAAGCGGAGCTTTCTTT. It encodes CASSNRGTSGAFF. V usage is TRBV11-3 and J usage is TRBJ1-1; TRBD1 matches 8 bases. Germline CDR1 SGHNT, CDR2 YENEEA. With 5 bases clipped from V and 10 bases from J, the junction kept 9 bases outside the gene matches. This CDR3 spans 13 amino acids. Using reference TRBV11-3 and TRBJ1-1 for the parts outside the CDR3, the full variable domain is EAGVVQSPRYKIIEKKQPVAFWCNPISGHNTLYWYLQNLGQGPELLIRYENEEAVDDSQLPKDRFSAERLKGVDSTLKIQPAELGDSAVYLCASSNRGTSGAFFGQGTRLTVV.